The sequence of this T cell receptor beta chain was determined in a study of CD8 T cells in Susac syndrome (dated by TCRdb to about 2019). Context from the whole study: Repertoire sequencing was used to test whether CD8+ T cell activation and differentiation in Susac syndrome was antigen driven. The study compared CD8+ T cell repertoire clonality among 12 healthy donors, around 14 Susac syndrome patients and fewer than 19 multiple sclerosis patients.

Peripheral blood CD8+ and CD4+ T cells from healthy donors, Susac syndrome patients and multiple sclerosis patients were profiled using high-throughput TCR beta sequencing. The multiple sclerosis controls were treatment-naive patients who had stable or active relapsing-remitting disease and met the revised McDonald criteria. Bulk CD8+ and CD4+ T cells were purified by magnetic negative isolation, whereas CD8+ TEMRA cells were enriched by FACS. Blood was collected in EDTA tubes and processed within 24 hours, with PBMCs isolated through density gradient centrifugation. PBMCs intended for TCR sequencing were frozen in liquid nitrogen and were later thawed in a 37 degrees C water bath. A purity of at least 90% was achieved for sorted or isolated CD4+, CD8+ and CD8+ TEMRA cells. RNA was extracted using the RNeasy kit, and about 0.45 to 1 ug of the RNA was reverse transcribed with random hexamers. The immunoSEQ multiplex PCR assay, covering 54 Vbeta and 13 Jbeta segments, was used to amplify TCR beta CDR3 regions. PCR amplification bias was corrected using a synthetic template baseline for primer optimization and computational correction. On the study's bioinformatics: Only productive sequences were kept, with reads annotated to V, D and J genes according to IMGT and analyzed in immunoSEQ Analyzer. Clonality was computed as one minus Shannon entropy normalized by log2 of the number of productive unique sequences. Public and private clones were assessed among the 100 most prevalent clones of each patient and control. Clones were defined as Susac-specific when absent from the healthy and MS cohorts, from some 1,100 published viral clones and from other ImmuneACCESS disease sequences. TCRdb reanalyzed the raw reads on its own, using fastp at Q25 for trimming and MiXCR for clone calling, and kept in-frame beta chains. Duplicate CDR3 protein sequences are folded into a single record with the most common DNA and genes. TCRdb's processing, not the study's, gives the V and J calls here. This sample has under 150,000 distinct CDR3 sequences in its table, and under 95% of those were observed once. The ten most abundant clones make up around 0.25% of the sample.

Reading from cysteine to phenylalanine, the CDR3 counts 13 amino acids. This entry keeps only the CDR3 DNA: 39 bases, framed from base 1. The trim is 5 bases for V and 4 bases for J, with a gap of 12 bases between the germline ends. CDR1 and CDR2 are read off the germline V gene (reference sequence) as MNHEY and SMNVEV. General conclusions and limits of the study: The number of individuals in the TCR sequencing and HLA analysis was acknowledged as relatively small.

On this clonotype: Its antigen is unknown. No per-base quality is available; no much larger clone lies one base away.

The sequenced sample was CD8+ T cells from PBMCs. The TCR sequence derives from a human donor with multiple sclerosis. Here the chain combines TRBV27 and TRBJ2-7; TRBD2 is a weak D gene call, 6 bases matching. The CDR3 protein sequence reads: CASSLGLRYEQYF. The DNA sequence is given as TGTGCCAGCAGTCTAGGACTACGATACGAGCAGTACTTC.